This T cell receptor (beta chain) comes out of a study of Graves' ophthalmopathy and Graves' hyperthyroidism. The CDR3 has 14 amino acids. Trimming left V 2 bases short and J 4 bases short, with 9 bases between. Germline V gene data show CDR1 as SNHLY and CDR2 as FYNNEI. RNA transcripts yielded amplified TCR beta CDR3 regions. Scientists carried out first-round RT-PCR using HTBI primers and then a second-round multiplex PCR. TCRdb redid the calling of the multiplex PCR reads with MiXCR, one entry per CDR3 protein. The sample includes roughly 480,000 distinct CDR3 sequences, around 15% seen only once; the top ten take roughly 10%. Diagnoses were established from clinical symptoms, serum thyroxine, TRAb, thyroid ultrasound and orbital computed tomography. This clonotype has ten or more counts.

The chain has TRBV2 and TRBJ1-5, with D hard to call. The TCR comes from a woman aged 25-40 years with Graves' ophthalmopathy. Sequencing was carried out using blood. CDR3 sequence reads: CASSERRRNQPQHF. Written as DNA, the CDR3 is TGTGCCAGCAGTGAAAGGAGGCGGAATCAGCCCCAGCATTTT.